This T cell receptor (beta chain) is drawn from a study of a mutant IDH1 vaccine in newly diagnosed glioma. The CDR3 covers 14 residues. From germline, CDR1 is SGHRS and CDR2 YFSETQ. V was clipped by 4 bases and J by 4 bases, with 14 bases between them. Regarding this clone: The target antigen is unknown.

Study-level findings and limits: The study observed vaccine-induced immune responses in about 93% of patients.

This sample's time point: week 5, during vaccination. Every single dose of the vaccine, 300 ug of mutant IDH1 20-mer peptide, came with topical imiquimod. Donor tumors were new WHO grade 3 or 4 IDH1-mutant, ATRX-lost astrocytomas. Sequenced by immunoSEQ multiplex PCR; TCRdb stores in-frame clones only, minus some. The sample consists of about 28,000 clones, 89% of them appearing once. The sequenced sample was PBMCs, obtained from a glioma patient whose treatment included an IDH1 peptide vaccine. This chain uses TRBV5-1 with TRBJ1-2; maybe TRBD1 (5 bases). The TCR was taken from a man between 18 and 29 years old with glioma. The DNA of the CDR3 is TGCGCCAGCAGCCCATCGGGGGGGAGCTATGGCTACACCTTC. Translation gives CASSPSGGSYGYTF.